This T cell receptor (beta chain) was sequenced in a study of CXCR3-negative and CXCR3-positive naive CD8 T cells. General study results and limits: Similar TRBV-TRBJ gene usage was seen in naive CXCR3-negative and CXCR3-positive cells, but not in memory cells. TRB CDR3 hydrophobicity was greater in CXCR3-positive naive cells than in CXCR3-negative naive cells.

Libraries were UMI-labeled 5' RACE TRB cDNA. TCRdb re-called the 5' RACE reads and catalogs CDR3 proteins one per entry, DNA excluded. This sample's table has tens of thousands of distinct CDR3 sequences. Details on this clonotype: Its target is not known.

CDR3 length equals 14 residues. The germline V gene encodes CDR1 SGHDT and CDR2 YYEEEE. The rearrangement uses TRBV5-6 and TRBJ2-7. This TCR was sampled from a human donor in good health. Some clones in this sample may be carry-over from other donors' samples. The source material was naive CXCR3+ CD8+ T cells from blood. Described subset: CD45RO-CCR7+CD27+CD95- naive CD8+ T cells expressing CXCR3 (TNR3+). The chain's CDR3 is CASSLSPAPYEQYF.